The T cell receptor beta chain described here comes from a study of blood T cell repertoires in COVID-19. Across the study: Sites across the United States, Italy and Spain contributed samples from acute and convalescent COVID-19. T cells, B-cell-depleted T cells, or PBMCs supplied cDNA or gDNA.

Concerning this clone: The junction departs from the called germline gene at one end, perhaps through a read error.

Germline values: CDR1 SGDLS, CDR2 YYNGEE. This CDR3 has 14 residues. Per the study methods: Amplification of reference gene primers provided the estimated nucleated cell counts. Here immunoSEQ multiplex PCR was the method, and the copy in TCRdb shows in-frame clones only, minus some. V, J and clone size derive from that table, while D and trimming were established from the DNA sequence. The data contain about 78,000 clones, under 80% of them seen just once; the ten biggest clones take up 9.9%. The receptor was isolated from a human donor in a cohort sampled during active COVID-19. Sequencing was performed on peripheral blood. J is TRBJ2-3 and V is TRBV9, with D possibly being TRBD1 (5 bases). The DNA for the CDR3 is TGTGCCAGCAGCGCCTCGAACTCCGGGTTAGGGGCTAGTTTT. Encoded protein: CASSASNSGLGASF.